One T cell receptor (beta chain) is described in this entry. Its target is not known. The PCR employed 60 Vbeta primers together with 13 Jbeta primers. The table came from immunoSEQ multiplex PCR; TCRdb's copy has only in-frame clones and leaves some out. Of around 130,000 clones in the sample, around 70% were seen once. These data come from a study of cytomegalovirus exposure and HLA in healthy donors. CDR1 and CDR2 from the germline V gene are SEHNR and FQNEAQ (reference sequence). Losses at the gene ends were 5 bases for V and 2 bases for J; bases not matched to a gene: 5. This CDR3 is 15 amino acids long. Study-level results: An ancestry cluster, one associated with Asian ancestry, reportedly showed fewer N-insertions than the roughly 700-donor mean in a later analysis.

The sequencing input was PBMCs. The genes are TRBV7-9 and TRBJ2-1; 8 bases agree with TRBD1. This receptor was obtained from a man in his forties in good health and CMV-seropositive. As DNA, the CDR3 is TGTGCCAGCAGCGTAAACAGGGGGGCCTACAATGAGCAGTTCTTC. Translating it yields CASSVNRGAYNEQFF.